This T cell receptor beta chain stems from a study of regulatory T cells in long-lasting Graves disease. This clonotype was detected many times. This sample's time point: persistent/refractory GD, antithyroid drugs over 5 years with positive TRAb. TCR sequences were obtained from RNA taken from PBMCs. Each of the patients was recruited from an endocrinology department situated in Xi'an, China. In building TCR beta libraries, iRepertoire HTBI primers were used together with Arm-PCR of CDR3 regions. Under the authors' procedure: Samples revealed 50 to 75 TRBV and about 15 TRBJ segments. In TCRdb, the multiplex PCR reads were re-called with MiXCR into one record per CDR3 protein. The V and J calls were determined by TCRdb, not by the authors. This table holds under 500,000 distinct CDR3 sequences, more than 20% found once. This receptor was taken from a female donor with Graves disease. This material consisted of peripheral blood mononuclear cells (PBMCs), taken when the disease was refractory, from a patient treated with antithyroid drugs.

The DNA for the CDR3 is TGTGCCAGCAGCAAGGCCTGGGGAATCGTAGGGGGTGGCTACACCTTC. Encoded protein: CASSKAWGIVGGGYTF. The V call is TRBV28, the J call TRBJ1-2, with D possibly matching TRBD1 (6 bases). V shed 6 bases and J shed 7 bases, with 24 bases lying between them. Germline V CDR1 and CDR2: MDHEN, SYDVKM. CDR3 length: 16 residues.